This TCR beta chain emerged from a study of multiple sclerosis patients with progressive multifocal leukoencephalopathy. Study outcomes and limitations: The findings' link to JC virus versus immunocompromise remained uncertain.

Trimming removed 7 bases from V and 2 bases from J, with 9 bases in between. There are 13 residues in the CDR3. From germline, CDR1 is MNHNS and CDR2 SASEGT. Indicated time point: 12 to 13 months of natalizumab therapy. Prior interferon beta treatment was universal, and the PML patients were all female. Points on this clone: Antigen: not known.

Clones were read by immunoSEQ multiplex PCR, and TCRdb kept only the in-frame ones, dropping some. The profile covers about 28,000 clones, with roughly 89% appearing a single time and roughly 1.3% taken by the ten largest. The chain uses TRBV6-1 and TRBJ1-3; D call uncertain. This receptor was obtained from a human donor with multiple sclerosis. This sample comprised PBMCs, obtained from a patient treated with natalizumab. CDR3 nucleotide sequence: TGTGCCAGCACCTGGGATACTGGAAACACCATATATTTT. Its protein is CASTWDTGNTIYF.